This T cell receptor (beta chain) came from a study of blood T cell repertoires in COVID-19. The CDR3 length is 13 residues. The V gene lost 1 base and the J gene lost 2 bases, with 5 bases spanning the gap. Germline V lookup: CDR1 SGHNT, CDR2 YENEEA. Notes on this clone: The sample has other DNA sequences that encode this CDR3 too.

The method was immunoSEQ multiplex PCR; TCRdb's version includes in-frame clones alone and lacks a portion of them. In the table there are roughly 410,000 clones, about 87% of which are singletons. The clonotype comes from an older woman with COVID-19, enrolled during active disease. Input material: peripheral blood. The chain combines TRBV11-3 with TRBJ1-1; D call uncertain. CDR3 region: CASSLGVNTEAFF. CDR3 bases: TGTGCCAGCAGCTTAGGAGTTAACACTGAAGCTTTCTTT. The whole variable domain, filled in from reference TRBV11-3 and TRBJ1-1, reads EAGVVQSPRYKIIEKKQPVAFWCNPISGHNTLYWYLQNLGQGPELLIRYENEEAVDDSQLPKDRFSAERLKGVDSTLKIQPAELGDSAVYLCASSLGVNTEAFFGQGTRLTVV.